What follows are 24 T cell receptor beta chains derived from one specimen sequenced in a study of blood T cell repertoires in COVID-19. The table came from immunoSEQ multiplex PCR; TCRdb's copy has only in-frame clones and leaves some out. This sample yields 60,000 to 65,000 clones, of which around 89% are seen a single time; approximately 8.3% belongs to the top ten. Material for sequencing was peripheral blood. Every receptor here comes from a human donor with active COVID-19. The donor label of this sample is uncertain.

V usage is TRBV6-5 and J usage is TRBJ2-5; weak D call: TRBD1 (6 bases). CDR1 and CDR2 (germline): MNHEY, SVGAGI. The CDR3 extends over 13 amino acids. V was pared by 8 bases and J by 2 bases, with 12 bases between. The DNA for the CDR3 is TGTGCCAGCGGAACAGGGCCTCAAGAGACCCAGTACTTC. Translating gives CASGTGPQETQYF.

The CDR3 sequence is CASSPGGLEQYF. As DNA, the CDR3 is TGTGCCAGCAGCCCGGGTGGCCTCGAGCAGTACTTC. V usage is TRBV7-2 and J usage is TRBJ2-7; D not certain. Germline V gene data show CDR1 as SGHTA and CDR2 as FQGNSA. V lost 5 bases, J lost 6 bases, and 11 bases lay in between. The CDR3 totals 12 residues.

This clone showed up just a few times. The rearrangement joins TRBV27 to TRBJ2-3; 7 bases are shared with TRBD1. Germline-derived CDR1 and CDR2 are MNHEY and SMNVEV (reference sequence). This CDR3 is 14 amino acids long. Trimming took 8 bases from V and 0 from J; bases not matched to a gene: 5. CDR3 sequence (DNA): TGTGCCAGCGGGGACAGACATAGCACAGATACGCAGTATTTT. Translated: CASGDRHSTDTQYF.

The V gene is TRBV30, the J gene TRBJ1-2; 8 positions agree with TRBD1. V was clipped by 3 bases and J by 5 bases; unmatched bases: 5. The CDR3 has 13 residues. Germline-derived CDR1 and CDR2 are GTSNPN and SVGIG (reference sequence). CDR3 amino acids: CAWRADRAYGYTF. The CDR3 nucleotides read TGTGCCTGGAGAGCGGACAGGGCGTATGGCTACACCTTC.

The CDR3 sequence is CASSQDVYALAKNIQYF. The CDR3 nucleotides are TGCGCCAGCAGCCAAGATGTGTACGCACTAGCCAAAAACATTCAGTACTTC. The chain uses TRBV4-1 and TRBJ2-4; D uncertain. The V end was cut by 0 bases, the J end by 0 bases, with 12 bases between. The germline CDR1 and CDR2 sequences are MGHRA and YSYEKL. The CDR3 runs 17 residues.

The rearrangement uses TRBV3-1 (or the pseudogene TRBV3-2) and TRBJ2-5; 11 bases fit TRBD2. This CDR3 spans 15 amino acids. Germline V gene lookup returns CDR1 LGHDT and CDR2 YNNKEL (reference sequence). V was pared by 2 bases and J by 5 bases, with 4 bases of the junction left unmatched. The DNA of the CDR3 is TGTGCCAGCAGCCAACTTAGCGGGAGGGGGGAGACCCAGTACTTC. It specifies CASSQLSGRGETQYF.

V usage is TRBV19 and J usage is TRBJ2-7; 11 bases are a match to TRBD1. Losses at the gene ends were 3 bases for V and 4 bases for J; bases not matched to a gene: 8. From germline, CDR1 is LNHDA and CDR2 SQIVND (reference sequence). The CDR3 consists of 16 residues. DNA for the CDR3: TGTGCCAGTAGTATCCCTCGGACAGGGGGCTCTTACGAGCAGTACTTC. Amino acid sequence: CASSIPRTGGSYEQYF. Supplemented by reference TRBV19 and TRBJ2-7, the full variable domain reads DGGITQSPKYLFRKEGQNVTLSCEQNLNHDAMYWYRQDPGQGLRLIYYSQIVNDFQKGDIAEGYSVSREKKESFPLTVTSAQKNPTAFYLCASSIPRTGGSYEQYFGPGTRLTVT.

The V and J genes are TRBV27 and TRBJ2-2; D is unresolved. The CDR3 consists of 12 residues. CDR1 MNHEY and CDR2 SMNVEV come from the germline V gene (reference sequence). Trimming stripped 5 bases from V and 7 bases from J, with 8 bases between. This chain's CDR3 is CASSPASGELFF. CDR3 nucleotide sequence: TGTGCCAGCAGTCCTGCTAGCGGGGAGCTGTTTTTT.

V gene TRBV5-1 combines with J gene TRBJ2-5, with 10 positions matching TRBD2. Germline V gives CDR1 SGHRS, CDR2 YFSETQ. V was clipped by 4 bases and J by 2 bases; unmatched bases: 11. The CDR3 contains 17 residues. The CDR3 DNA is TGCGCCAGCAGCCCGGCCCGGACTAGCGGACCTCAAGAGACCCAGTACTTC. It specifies CASSPARTSGPQETQYF.

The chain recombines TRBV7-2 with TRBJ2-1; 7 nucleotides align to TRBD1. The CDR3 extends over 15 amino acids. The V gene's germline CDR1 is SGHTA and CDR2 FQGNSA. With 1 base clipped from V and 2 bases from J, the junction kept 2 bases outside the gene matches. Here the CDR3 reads CASSLGQGPYNEQFF. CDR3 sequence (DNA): TGTGCCAGCAGCTTAGGACAGGGCCCCTACAATGAGCAGTTCTTC.

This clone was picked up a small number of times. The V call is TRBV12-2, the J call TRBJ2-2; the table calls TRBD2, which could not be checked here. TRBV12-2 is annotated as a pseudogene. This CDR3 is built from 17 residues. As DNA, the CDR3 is TGTGCAAGTCGCTGTCCAAGCACTAGCGGGAGTTCCGGGGAGCTGTTTTTT. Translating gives CASRCPSTSGSSGELFF.

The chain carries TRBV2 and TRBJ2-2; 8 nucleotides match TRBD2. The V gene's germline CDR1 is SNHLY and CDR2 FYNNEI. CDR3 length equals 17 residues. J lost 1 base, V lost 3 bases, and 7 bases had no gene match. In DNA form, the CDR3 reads TGTGCCAGCAGTGAGTGGAGTAGCGGGATGAACACCGGGGAGCTGTTTTTT. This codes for CASSEWSSGMNTGELFF.

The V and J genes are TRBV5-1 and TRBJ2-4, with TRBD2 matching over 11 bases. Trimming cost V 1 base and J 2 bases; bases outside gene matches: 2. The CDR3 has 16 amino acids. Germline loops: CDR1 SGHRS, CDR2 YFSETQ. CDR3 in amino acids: CASSLLAGGPKNIQYF. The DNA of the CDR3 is TGCGCCAGCAGCTTGTTAGCGGGGGGGCCCAAAAACATTCAGTACTTC.

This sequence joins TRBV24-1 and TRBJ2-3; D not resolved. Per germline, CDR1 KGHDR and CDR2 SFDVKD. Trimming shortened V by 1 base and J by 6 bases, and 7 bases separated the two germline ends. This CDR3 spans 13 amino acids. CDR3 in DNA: TGTGCCACCAGTGATTTCCCCTCCGATACGCAGTATTTT. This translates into CATSDFPSDTQYF.

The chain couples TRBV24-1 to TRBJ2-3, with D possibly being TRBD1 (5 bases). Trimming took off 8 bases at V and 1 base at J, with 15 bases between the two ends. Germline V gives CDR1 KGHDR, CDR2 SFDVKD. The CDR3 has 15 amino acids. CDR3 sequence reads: CATTPGQWGTDTQYF. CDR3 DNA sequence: TGTGCCACCACCCCTGGACAATGGGGCACAGATACGCAGTATTTT.

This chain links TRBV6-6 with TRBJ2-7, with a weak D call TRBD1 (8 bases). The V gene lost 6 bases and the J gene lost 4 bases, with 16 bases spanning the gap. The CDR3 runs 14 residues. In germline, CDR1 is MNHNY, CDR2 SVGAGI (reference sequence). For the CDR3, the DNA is TGTGCCAGCAGCCGAACAGGGGGGGAATACGAGCAGTACTTC. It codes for CASSRTGGEYEQYF.

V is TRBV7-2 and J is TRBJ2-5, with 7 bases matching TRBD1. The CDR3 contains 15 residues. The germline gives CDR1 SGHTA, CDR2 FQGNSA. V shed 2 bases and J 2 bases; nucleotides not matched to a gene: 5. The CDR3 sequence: CASSLMLTGQETQYF. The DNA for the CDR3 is TGTGCCAGCAGCTTAATGTTGACAGGGCAAGAGACCCAGTACTTC.

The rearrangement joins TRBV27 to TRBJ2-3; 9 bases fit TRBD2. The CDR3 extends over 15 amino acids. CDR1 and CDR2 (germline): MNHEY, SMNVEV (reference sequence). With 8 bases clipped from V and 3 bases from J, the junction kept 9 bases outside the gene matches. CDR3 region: CASAPPGLATDTQYF. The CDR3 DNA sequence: TGTGCCAGCGCACCCCCGGGACTAGCAACAGATACGCAGTATTTT.

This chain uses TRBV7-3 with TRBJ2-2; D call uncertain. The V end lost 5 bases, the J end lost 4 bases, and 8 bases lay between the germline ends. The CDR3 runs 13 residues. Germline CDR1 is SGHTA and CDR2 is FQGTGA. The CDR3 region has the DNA TGTGCCAGCAGCCCCCTGGCCACCGGGGAGCTGTTTTTT. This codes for CASSPLATGELFF.

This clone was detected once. In DNA form, the CDR3 reads TGTGCCAGCAGCCTCACTGACAGGGTGAATGAAAAACTGTTTTTT. Translating gives CASSLTDRVNEKLFF. The chain employs TRBV6-2 or TRBV6-3 and TRBJ1-4; 7 bases line up with TRBD1. CDR3 length: 15 residues. From germline, CDR1 is MNHEY and CDR2 SVGEGT. Unmatched junction bases numbered 9, after V lost 6 bases and J lost 5 bases.

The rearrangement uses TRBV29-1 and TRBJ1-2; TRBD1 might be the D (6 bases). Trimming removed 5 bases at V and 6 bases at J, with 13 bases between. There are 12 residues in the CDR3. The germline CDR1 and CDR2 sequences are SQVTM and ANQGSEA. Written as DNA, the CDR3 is TGCAGCGTTCCGGACAGTGAGGATGGCTACACCTTC. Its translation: CSVPDSEDGYTF.

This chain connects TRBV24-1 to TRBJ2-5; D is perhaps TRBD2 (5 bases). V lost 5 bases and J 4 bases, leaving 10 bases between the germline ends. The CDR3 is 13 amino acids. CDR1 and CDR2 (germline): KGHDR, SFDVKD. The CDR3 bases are TGTGCCACCAGTGGCGGGTATGCAGAGACCCAGTACTTC. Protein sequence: CATSGGYAETQYF.

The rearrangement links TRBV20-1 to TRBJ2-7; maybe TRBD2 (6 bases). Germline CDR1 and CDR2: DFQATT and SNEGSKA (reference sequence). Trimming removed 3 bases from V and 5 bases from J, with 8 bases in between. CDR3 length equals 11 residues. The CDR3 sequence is CSASAGNEQYF. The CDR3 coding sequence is TGCAGTGCTAGTGCGGGGAACGAGCAGTACTTC.

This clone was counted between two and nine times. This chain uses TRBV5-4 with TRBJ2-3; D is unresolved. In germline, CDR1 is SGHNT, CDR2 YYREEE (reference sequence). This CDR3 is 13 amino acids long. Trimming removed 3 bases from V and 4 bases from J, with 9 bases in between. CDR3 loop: CASSSPQSDTQYF. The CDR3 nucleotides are TGTGCCAGCAGCTCCCCCCAATCAGATACGCAGTATTTT.